The T cell receptor beta chain described here comes from a study of T cells in Graves' hyperthyroidism and ophthalmopathy. Patients showing uncontrolled infection, other autoimmune disease, pregnancy or lactation were ineligible. Clinicians diagnosed patients from clinical symptoms, serum thyroxine and TRAb, thyroid ultrasound and orbital computed tomography. TCR beta CDR3 region amplification was performed from RNA transcripts. HTBI primers were used for first-round RT-PCR of the TCR CDR3. One entry per CDR3 protein results from TCRdb running MiXCR on the multiplex PCR reads. In the table there are about 520,000 distinct CDR3 sequences, roughly 25% of which are singletons. Whole-study results and caveats: In simple terms, a model built on 13 V-J features told ophthalmopathy apart from stable hyperthyroidism. Most expanded thyroid clonotypes above 0.001 also appeared in blood.

The length of the CDR3 is 16 residues. The V segment lost 1 base and the J segment 3 bases; nucleotides outside the gene matches: 8. The germline CDR1 and CDR2 sequences are SGHRS and YFSETQ. This clonotype appeared a few times. Antigen: not known. Sequencing used blood. V and J are TRBV5-1 and TRBJ2-5; 8 nucleotides agree with TRBD2. The origin of this receptor is a woman in her thirties with Graves' ophthalmopathy. CDR3 loop: CASSLTGLAREETQYF. CDR3 DNA sequence: TGCGCCAGCAGCTTGACCGGACTAGCTAGGGAAGAGACCCAGTACTTC.